What follows is one T cell receptor (beta chain) and its context. This entry comes from a study of monozygotic twins with inflammatory bowel disease. TCRalpha and TCRbeta cDNA went through nested PCRs of approximately 16 and 9 cycles, two in total. From its re-call of the 5' RACE reads, TCRdb lists each CDR3 protein once, without DNA. The sample includes around 450,000 distinct CDR3 sequences. Germline V gives CDR1 SGHRS, CDR2 YFSETQ. The CDR3 is made up of 14 amino acids. The V call is TRBV5-1, the J call TRBJ1-6. Input material: blood. The source of this sequence is a human donor with ulcerative colitis or Crohn's disease, or a healthy co-twin of an affected twin (not recorded which). The CDR3 is CASREGGFNSPLHF.